One and the same sample provided the 15 T cell receptor beta chains below, sequenced in a study of cytomegalovirus exposure and HLA in healthy donors. Primers included in the PCR were 60 Vbeta and 13 Jbeta primers. Assay used: immunoSEQ multiplex PCR; TCRdb lists only in-frame clones, some missing. The data hold 97,000 or so clones, with about 81% observed a single time. Sequencing was done on a sample of PBMCs. Every receptor here comes from a man between 40 and 49 years old in good health and CMV-seronegative.

This clone has a handful of counts. J is TRBJ1-1 and V is TRBV9, with a tentative D call TRBD1 (6 bases). V dropped 3 bases and J dropped 3 bases, with 15 bases sitting between them. Per germline, CDR1 SGDLS and CDR2 YYNGEE. This CDR3 is 15 amino acids long. This CDR3 is CASSAPGQFHTEAFF. The CDR3 coding sequence is TGTGCCAGCAGCGCCCCCGGACAGTTTCACACTGAAGCTTTCTTT.

This chain joins TRBV27 and TRBJ1-5, with a tentative D call TRBD1 (5 bases). The CDR3 spans 15 residues. Trimming removed 3 bases from V and 2 bases from J, with 11 bases in between. Germline-derived CDR1 and CDR2 are MNHEY and SMNVEV (reference sequence). The CDR3 sequence: CASSFGTGGNQPQHF. For the CDR3, the DNA is TGTGCCAGCAGTTTTGGTACAGGAGGCAATCAGCCCCAGCATTTT.

The chain uses TRBV6-1 and TRBJ1-5; tentatively, D is TRBD1 (5 bases). Trimming pared 8 bases from V and 3 bases from J, leaving 11 bases between. The CDR3 runs to 13 residues. Germline CDR1 is MNHNS and CDR2 is SASEGT. CDR3 nucleotide sequence: TGTGCCAGCCAGACAGTTTACAATCAGCCCCAGCATTTT. As protein: CASQTVYNQPQHF.

The chain links TRBV5-1 to TRBJ1-4, with 9 bases fitting TRBD1. The CDR3 consists of 15 residues. V lost 1 base and J lost 9; bases outside the gene matches: 7. Germline CDR1 SGHRS, CDR2 YFSETQ. The CDR3 loop reads CASSLIMGQGKKLFF. In nucleotides, the CDR3 is TGCGCCAGCAGCTTGATTATGGGACAGGGCAAAAAACTGTTTTTT. Complete variable domain (other parts from reference TRBV5-1 and TRBJ1-4): KAGVTQTPRYLIKTRGQQVTLSCSPISGHRSVSWYQQTPGQGLQFLFEYFSETQRNKGNFPGRFSGRQFSNSRSEMNVSTLELGDSALYLCASSLIMGQGKKLFFGSGTQLSVL.

This chain links TRBV10-3 with TRBJ2-5, with TRBD1 as a possible D gene (5 bases). The J call may be in error: the DNA end matches TRBJ2-7 better. The CDR3 is 14 amino acids. The germline V gene encodes CDR1 ENHRY and CDR2 SYGVKD. CDR3 loop: CAISPHQGDYEQYF. The CDR3 DNA reads TGTGCCATCAGCCCACATCAGGGCGATTACGAGCAGTACTTC.

This chain links TRBV28 with TRBJ1-1, with D possibly being TRBD1 (5 bases). Trimming left V 3 bases short and J 8 bases short, with 10 bases between. The germline V gene has CDR1 MDHEN and CDR2 SYDVKM. This CDR3 has 12 amino acids. Written as DNA, the CDR3 is TGTGCCAGCAGTTTGGGGCGATTCGAAGCTTTCTTT. Amino acid sequence: CASSLGRFEAFF.

The V gene is TRBV18, the J gene TRBJ1-6, with TRBD1 identical over 9 bases. J lost 1 base, V lost 6 bases, and 13 bases had no gene match. From germline, CDR1 is KGHSH and CDR2 LQKENI. The CDR3 is 19 residues long. CDR3 residues: CASSPVPGQGRSYNSPLHF. The CDR3 nucleotides are TGTGCCAGCTCTCCGGTTCCGGGACAGGGACGGTCCTATAATTCACCCCTCCACTTT.

The chain recombines TRBV7-9 with TRBJ2-1, with 9 bases fitting TRBD2. V lost 1 base to trimming and J lost 9 bases; unmatched junction nucleotides: 10. The CDR3 sequence is 16 residues long. Looked up from germline, CDR1 is SEHNR and CDR2 is FQNEAQ (reference sequence). The CDR3 sequence is CASSLESGGRGAEQFF. The CDR3 nucleotides are TGTGCCAGCAGCTTAGAGAGCGGGGGGCGGGGGGCTGAGCAGTTCTTC.

This clone was detected only once. V is TRBV14 and J is TRBJ1-4, with D perhaps matching TRBD1 (5 bases). Germline assignment: CDR1 SGHDN and CDR2 FVKESK. Trimming removed 6 bases at V and 0 bases at J, with 14 bases between. The CDR3 contains 16 residues. CDR3 in DNA: TGTGCCAGCAGTCGCACCCAGGGTGCAACTAATGAAAAACTGTTTTTT. It codes for CASSRTQGATNEKLFF.

The J gene is TRBJ1-5, the V gene TRBV2; D possibly corresponds to TRBD1 (5 bases). V lost 6 bases to trimming and J lost 1 base, with 16 bases between them. The length of the CDR3 is 16 residues. The germline gives CDR1 SNHLY, CDR2 FYNNEI. For the CDR3, the DNA is TGTGCCAGCAGGGCGTACGGGGGTACGAGCAATCAGCCCCAGCATTTT. This gives the protein CASRAYGGTSNQPQHF.

V is TRBV7-9 and J is TRBJ1-1; TRBD1 matches at 7 bases. CDR1 is SEHNR and CDR2 is FQNEAQ in the germline V gene (reference sequence). The J segment lost 0 bases and the V segment lost 5 bases, leaving 6 bases of the junction unmatched. This CDR3 is 15 amino acids long. In DNA, the CDR3 is TGTGCCAGCAGCAGAAACAGGGGCCTGAACACTGAAGCTTTCTTT. Its translation: CASSRNRGLNTEAFF.

The chain employs TRBV5-6 and TRBJ1-2; D unclear. Germline V gives CDR1 SGHDT, CDR2 YYEEEE. The CDR3 runs to 15 residues. The V end was cut by 1 base, the J end by 1 base, with 11 bases between. CDR3 sequence reads: CASSLLAGSNYGYTF. In DNA, the CDR3 is TGTGCCAGCAGCTTGCTTGCAGGTAGTAACTATGGCTACACCTTC.

The CDR3 DNA follows: TGTGCCAGCAGTGAAAGGCGGGCAGATGAAAAACTGTTTTTT. Translated, it gives CASSERRADEKLFF. The rearrangement joins TRBV6-1 to TRBJ1-4; D unclear. Trimming stripped 2 bases from V and 6 bases from J, with 10 bases between. Germline V CDR1 and CDR2: MNHNS, SASEGT. CDR3 length: 14 residues.

This clone came up a few times. Distinct nucleotide sequences in the sample also encode this CDR3. The chain uses TRBV18 and TRBJ1-1; the match to TRBD1 covers 8 bases. The CDR3 extends over 14 amino acids. V shed 3 bases, J shed 1 base, and the junction held 1 base outside the gene matches. The germline CDR1 and CDR2 sequences are KGHSH and LQKENI. The chain's CDR3 is CASSPGQGNTEAFF. The DNA of the CDR3 is TGTGCCAGCTCACCCGGACAGGGGAACACTGAAGCTTTCTTT.

This chain joins TRBV30 and TRBJ1-1; no clear D. CDR1 GTSNPN and CDR2 SVGIG come from the germline V gene (reference sequence). The V gene lost 2 bases and the J gene lost 1 base, with 14 bases spanning the gap. The CDR3 is 15 residues long. The CDR3 loop is CAWSPAGVRNTEAFF. DNA for the CDR3: TGTGCCTGGAGTCCAGCCGGGGTTAGGAACACTGAAGCTTTCTTT.